A selection of T cell receptor beta chains follows, all from one sample in a study of CD8+CD57+ T cells in acquired aplastic anemia. MiXCR was run by TCRdb on the reads, yielding one entry per CDR3 protein. Altogether more than 150,000 distinct CDR3 sequences are present, roughly 50% being singletons, with the ten largest covering roughly 1.8%. Specimen: sorted CD4+, CD8+, or CD8+CD57+ T cells (not recorded which) from PBMCs. The source is a human donor with aplastic anemia. The CDR3 runs from the conserved cysteine through the conserved F or W. D genes are given only for firm matches. Clone size is not always given. Where it is, it says once, few, many or a class for expanded clones.

j_call: TRBJ1-1
v_call: TRBV19
clone_size: NA
d_call: NA
cdr3_aa: CASSIGVGTEAFF
cdr3_nt: TGTGCCAGTAGTATAGGGGTCGGAACTGAAGCTTTCTTT

j_call: TRBJ1-4
v_call: TRBV19
clone_size: NA
d_call: NA
cdr3_aa: CASSDAPATNEKLFF
cdr3_nt: TGTGCCAGTAGTGATGCACCCGCAACTAATGAAAAACTGTTTTTT

j_call: TRBJ2-7
v_call: TRBV7-6
clone_size: many
d_call: NA
cdr3_aa: CASSLATGDEQYF
cdr3_nt: TGTGCCAGCAGCTTAGCGACGGGAGACGAGCAGTACTTC

j_call: TRBJ2-7
v_call: TRBV15
clone_size: NA
d_call: TRBD1
cdr3_aa: CATSSSGTGLYEQYF
cdr3_nt: TGTGCCACCAGCAGTTCCGGGACAGGGCTCTACGAGCAGTACTTC

j_call: TRBJ1-2
v_call: TRBV24-1
clone_size: few
d_call: NA
cdr3_aa: CATSDPGDSNYGYTF
cdr3_nt: TGTGCCACCAGTGACCCGGGGGACTCAAACTATGGCTACACCTTC

j_call: TRBJ2-1
v_call: TRBV24-1
clone_size: few
d_call: NA
cdr3_aa: CATSDGPRQFF
cdr3_nt: TGTGCCACCAGTGACGGCCCTCGGCAGTTCTTC

j_call: TRBJ1-2
v_call: TRBV2
clone_size: many
d_call: NA
cdr3_aa: CASSDTPPSYGYTF
cdr3_nt: TGTGCCAGCAGTGATACCCCACCAAGCTATGGCTACACCTTC

j_call: TRBJ2-2
v_call: TRBV10-1
clone_size: NA
d_call: NA
cdr3_aa: CASSESSTSGGTGELFF
cdr3_nt: TGCGCCAGCAGTGAGTCGTCGACTTCTGGTGGCACCGGGGAGCTGTTTTTT

j_call: TRBJ2-7
v_call: TRBV7-2
clone_size: NA
d_call: NA
cdr3_aa: CASGSGSYEQYF
cdr3_nt: TGTGCCAGCGGCTCCGGCTCCTACGAGCAGTACTTC

j_call: TRBJ2-5
v_call: TRBV15
clone_size: NA
d_call: NA
cdr3_aa: CATSSPEGAVIGETQYF
cdr3_nt: TGTGCCACCAGCAGCCCCGAAGGGGCAGTGATCGGGGAGACCCAGTACTTC

j_call: TRBJ2-1
v_call: TRBV10-3
clone_size: NA
d_call: TRBD1
cdr3_aa: CAIRGSDRDYNEQFF
cdr3_nt: TGTGCCATCAGGGGTTCGGACAGGGATTACAATGAGCAGTTCTTC

j_call: TRBJ2-1
v_call: TRBV9
clone_size: many
d_call: TRBD2
cdr3_aa: CASSAGLAGVGNEQFF
cdr3_nt: TGTGCCAGCAGCGCCGGACTAGCGGGAGTGGGGAATGAGCAGTTCTTC

j_call: TRBJ2-5
v_call: TRBV29-1
clone_size: NA
d_call: NA
cdr3_aa: CSGREETQYF
cdr3_nt: TGCAGCGGCAGGGAAGAGACCCAGTACTTC

j_call: TRBJ2-7
v_call: TRBV5-4
clone_size: many
d_call: NA
cdr3_aa: CASSSKGQPYEQYF
cdr3_nt: TGTGCCAGCAGCTCCAAGGGACAACCCTACGAGCAGTACTTC

j_call: TRBJ2-7
v_call: TRBV10-3
clone_size: few
d_call: TRBD1
cdr3_aa: CATRRQGAEQYF
cdr3_nt: TGTGCCACCAGACGACAGGGAGCCGAGCAGTACTTC

j_call: TRBJ1-1
v_call: TRBV14
clone_size: many
d_call: NA
cdr3_aa: CASSQDPDGYTEAFF
cdr3_nt: TGTGCCAGCAGCCAAGATCCCGACGGTTACACTGAAGCTTTCTTT

j_call: TRBJ1-3
v_call: TRBV29-1
clone_size: NA
d_call: NA
cdr3_aa: CSVVKAAGNTIYF
cdr3_nt: TGCAGCGTTGTCAAAGCGGCAGGAAACACCATATATTTT

j_call: TRBJ2-2
v_call: TRBV10-1
clone_size: NA
d_call: TRBD1
cdr3_aa: CASSTGTANTGELFF
cdr3_nt: TGCGCCAGCAGTACCGGGACAGCGAACACCGGGGAGCTGTTTTTT

j_call: TRBJ1-1
v_call: TRBV7-2
clone_size: few
d_call: NA
cdr3_aa: CASSQGWTEAFF
cdr3_nt: TGTGCCAGCAGTCAGGGGTGGACTGAAGCTTTCTTT

j_call: TRBJ1-4
v_call: TRBV2
clone_size: NA
d_call: NA
cdr3_aa: CASIKEQGAKLFF
cdr3_nt: TGTGCCAGCATCAAGGAACAGGGTGCGAAACTGTTTTTT

j_call: TRBJ2-2
v_call: TRBV20-1
clone_size: NA
d_call: NA
cdr3_aa: CSARGRLLANTRELFF
cdr3_nt: TGCAGTGCTAGGGGGCGCCTGCTCGCGAACACCAGGGAGCTGTTCTTT

j_call: TRBJ2-7
v_call: TRBV4-1
clone_size: NA
d_call: TRBD2
cdr3_aa: CASSQERLAAPYEQYF
cdr3_nt: TGCGCCAGCAGCCAAGAGCGACTAGCGGCTCCCTACGAGCAGTACTTC

j_call: TRBJ1-3
v_call: TRBV20-1
clone_size: NA
d_call: NA
cdr3_aa: CSARSGNTIYF
cdr3_nt: TGCAGTGCTAGGTCTGGAAACACCATATATTTT

j_call: TRBJ1-1
v_call: TRBV10-3
clone_size: many
d_call: NA
cdr3_aa: CAIRTTGSSAEAFF
cdr3_nt: TGTGCCATCAGGACTACAGGGAGTAGCGCTGAAGCTTTCTTT

j_call: TRBJ1-1
v_call: TRBV25-1
clone_size: few
d_call: TRBD1
cdr3_aa: CASSQTDRANTEAFF
cdr3_nt: TGTGCCAGCAGTCAAACCGACAGGGCGAACACTGAAGCTTTCTTT

j_call: TRBJ1-5
v_call: TRBV4-1
clone_size: many
d_call: TRBD1
cdr3_aa: CASSSGQGGYSNQPQHF
cdr3_nt: TGCGCCAGCAGCTCCGGACAGGGCGGGTATAGCAATCAGCCCCAGCATTTT

j_call: TRBJ2-2
v_call: TRBV20-1
clone_size: many
d_call: NA
cdr3_aa: CSAVGFTGELFF
cdr3_nt: TGCAGCGCCGTAGGGTTCACCGGGGAGCTGTTTTTT

j_call: TRBJ1-2
v_call: TRBV6-1
clone_size: few
d_call: TRBD1
cdr3_aa: CASSKPGQGALSLGYTF
cdr3_nt: TGTGCCAGCAGTAAACCGGGACAGGGGGCGTTAAGTCTGGGCTACACCTTC

j_call: TRBJ2-7
v_call: TRBV20-1
clone_size: NA
d_call: TRBD2
cdr3_aa: CSSGAGTPYEQYF
cdr3_nt: TGCAGCTCGGGAGCGGGGACCCCATACGAGCAGTACTTC

j_call: TRBJ2-7
v_call: TRBV11-2
clone_size: NA
d_call: TRBD2
cdr3_aa: CAPRRPGTSFLGPYEQYF
cdr3_nt: TGTGCACCACGGAGACCCGGGACTAGTTTTTTAGGCCCGTACGAGCAGTACTTC

j_call: TRBJ2-7
v_call: TRBV20-1
clone_size: NA
d_call: TRBD1
cdr3_aa: CSPGQGPVQYF
cdr3_nt: TGCAGTCCGGGACAGGGGCCAGTCCAGTACTTC

j_call: TRBJ2-7
v_call: TRBV9
clone_size: NA
d_call: NA
cdr3_aa: CASSVGAGNSYEQYF
cdr3_nt: TGTGCCAGCAGCGTAGGGGCGGGAAACTCCTACGAGCAGTACTTC

j_call: TRBJ2-7
v_call: TRBV7-2
clone_size: many
d_call: NA
cdr3_aa: CASSLASRVNEQYF
cdr3_nt: TGTGCCAGCAGCTTAGCCAGCAGGGTTAACGAGCAGTACTTC

j_call: TRBJ2-7
v_call: TRBV20-1
clone_size: NA
d_call: TRBD2
cdr3_aa: CSASGRAYEQYF
cdr3_nt: TGCAGTGCTAGCGGGAGGGCCTACGAGCAGTACTTC

j_call: TRBJ1-6
v_call: TRBV4-2
clone_size: many
d_call: TRBD1
cdr3_aa: CASSPGDRGYNSPLHF
cdr3_nt: TGTGCCAGCAGCCCGGGTGACAGGGGGTATAATTCACCCCTCCACTTT

j_call: TRBJ2-7
v_call: TRBV7-8
clone_size: many
d_call: TRBD1
cdr3_aa: CASSVDRAYEQYF
cdr3_nt: TGTGCCAGCAGCGTCGACAGGGCCTACGAGCAGTACTTC

j_call: TRBJ1-1
v_call: TRBV5-1
clone_size: once
d_call: NA
cdr3_aa: CASSSSERTEAFF
cdr3_nt: TGCGCCAGCAGCTCCTCTGAGAGGACTGAAGCTTTCTTT

j_call: TRBJ2-7
v_call: TRBV20-1
clone_size: NA
d_call: TRBD2
cdr3_aa: CSAPYSGSYEQYF
cdr3_nt: TGCAGTGCGCCATACAGCGGGAGTTACGAGCAGTACTTC

j_call: TRBJ2-5
v_call: TRBV9
clone_size: NA
d_call: TRBD2
cdr3_aa: CASSVGLAGGGTQYF
cdr3_nt: TGTGCCAGCAGCGTAGGGCTAGCGGGGGGTGGGACCCAGTACTTC